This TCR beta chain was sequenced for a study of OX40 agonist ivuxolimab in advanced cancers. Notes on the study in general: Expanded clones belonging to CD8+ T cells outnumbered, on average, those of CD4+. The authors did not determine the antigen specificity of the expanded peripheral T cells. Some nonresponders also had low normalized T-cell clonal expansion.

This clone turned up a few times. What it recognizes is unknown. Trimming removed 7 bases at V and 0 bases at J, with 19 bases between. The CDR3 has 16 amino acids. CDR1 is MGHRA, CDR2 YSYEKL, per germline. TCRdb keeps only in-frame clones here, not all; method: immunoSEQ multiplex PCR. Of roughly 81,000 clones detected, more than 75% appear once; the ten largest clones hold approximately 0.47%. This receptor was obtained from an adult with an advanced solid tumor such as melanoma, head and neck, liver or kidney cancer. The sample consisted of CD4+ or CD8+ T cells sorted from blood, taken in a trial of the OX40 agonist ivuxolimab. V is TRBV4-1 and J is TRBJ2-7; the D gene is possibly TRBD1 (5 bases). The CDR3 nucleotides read TGCGCCAGCATGGTCCAACATGGGGCAAACTCCTACGAGCAGTACTTC. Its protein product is CASMVQHGANSYEQYF.